This T cell receptor beta chain is from a study of blood T cell repertoires in COVID-19. Study information: COVID-19 samples from acute and convalescent phases originated in the United States, Italy and Spain. Sample material is recorded as cDNA or gDNA derived from T cells, B-cell-depleted T cells, or PBMCs.

Authors' data handling: For nucleated cells, counts were estimated from reference gene primer amplification. Repertoires were generated with immunoSEQ multiplex PCR, while TCRdb's copy carries only in-frame clones and drops some. V and J calls and clone size are given by that table; D and trimming were obtained from the DNA. The sample lists 15,000 to 20,000 clones, about nine tenths occurring once. This clone was counted only a few times. V gave up 1 base and J gave up 7 bases, with 17 bases separating them. Germline CDR1 and CDR2: SGHTA and FQGNSA. This CDR3 is built from 15 residues. The sample consisted of peripheral blood. The clonotype originates from a middle-aged man with active COVID-19. J is TRBJ2-7 and V is TRBV7-2; D uncertain. DNA for the CDR3: TGTGCCAGCAGCTTAGTGGGTGTCCAATCGACAGAGCAGTACTTC. It encodes CASSLVGVQSTEQYF.